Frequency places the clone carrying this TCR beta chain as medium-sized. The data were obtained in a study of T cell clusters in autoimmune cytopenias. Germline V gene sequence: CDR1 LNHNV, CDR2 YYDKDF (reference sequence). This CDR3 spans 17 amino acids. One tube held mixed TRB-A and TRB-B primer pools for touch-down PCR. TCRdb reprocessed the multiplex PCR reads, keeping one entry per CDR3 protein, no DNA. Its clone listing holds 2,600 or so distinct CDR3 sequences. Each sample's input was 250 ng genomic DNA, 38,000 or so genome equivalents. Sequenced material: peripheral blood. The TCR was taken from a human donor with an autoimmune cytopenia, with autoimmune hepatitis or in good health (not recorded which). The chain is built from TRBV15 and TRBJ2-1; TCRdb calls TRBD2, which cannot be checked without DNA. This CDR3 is CATSRDFQAGDYNEQFF.